This T cell receptor (beta chain) was sequenced in a study of cytomegalovirus exposure and HLA in healthy donors. CDR1 is SGHKS, CDR2 YYEKEE, per germline (reference sequence). The CDR3 runs 13 residues. Trimming pared 2 bases from V and 10 bases from J, leaving 13 bases between. It was with 60 Vbeta and 13 Jbeta primers that the PCR ran. Sequenced by immunoSEQ multiplex PCR; TCRdb stores in-frame clones only, minus some. The sample lists roughly 100,000 clones; over 70% were seen once. Findings and caveats of the study: Specific recognition of CMV antigens was confirmed in vitro for a few chains (all CMV-associated).

Comment on this clone: What it recognizes is unknown.

The sequenced sample was PBMCs. The chain has TRBV5-5 and TRBJ2-1, with D possibly matching TRBD2 (5 bases). The source is a woman in her 40s in good health and CMV-seropositive. CDR3 nucleotide sequence: TGTGCCAGCAGCTTTTCATGGGAGAGGGAGCAGTTCTTC. It is translated as CASSFSWEREQFF.